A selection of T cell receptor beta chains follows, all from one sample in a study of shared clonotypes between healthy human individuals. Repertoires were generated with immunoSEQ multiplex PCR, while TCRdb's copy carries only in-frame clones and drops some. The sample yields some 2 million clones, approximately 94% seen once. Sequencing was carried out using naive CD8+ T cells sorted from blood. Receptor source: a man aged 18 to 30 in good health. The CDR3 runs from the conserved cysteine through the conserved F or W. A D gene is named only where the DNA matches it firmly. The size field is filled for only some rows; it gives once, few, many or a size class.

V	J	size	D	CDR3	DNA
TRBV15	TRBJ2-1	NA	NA	CATSSSGAHNEQFF	TGTGCCACCAGCAGTTCCGGGGCTCACAATGAGCAGTTCTTC
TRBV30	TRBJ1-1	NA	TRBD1	CAWDPGQGLEAFF	TGTGCCTGGGATCCGGGACAGGGGCTTGAAGCTTTCTTT
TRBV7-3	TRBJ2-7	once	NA	CASSLVSGYEQYF	TGTGCCAGCAGCTTAGTCAGCGGATACGAGCAGTACTTC
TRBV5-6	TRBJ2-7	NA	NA	CASSPDGGLRVEQYF	TGTGCCAGCAGCCCGGACGGGGGACTGCGTGTCGAGCAGTACTTC
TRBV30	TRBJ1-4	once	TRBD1	CAWSLQGADEKLFF	TGTGCCTGGAGTCTACAGGGGGCAGATGAAAAACTGTTTTTT
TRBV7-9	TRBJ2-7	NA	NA	CASSLPDRPDYEQYF	TGTGCCAGCAGCTTACCTGACAGGCCTGACTACGAGCAGTACTTC
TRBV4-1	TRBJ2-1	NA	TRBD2	CASSQDSRGGYEQFF	TGCGCCAGCAGCCAAGATTCGCGGGGGGGCTATGAGCAGTTCTTC
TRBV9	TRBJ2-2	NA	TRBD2	CASSGIAGEGGELFF	TGTGCCAGCAGCGGAATAGCGGGAGAGGGCGGGGAGCTGTTTTTT
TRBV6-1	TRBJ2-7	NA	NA	CASGDLIDSPYEQYF	TGTGCCAGCGGGGACTTGATAGACAGCCCCTACGAGCAGTACTTC
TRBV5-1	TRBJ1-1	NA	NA	CASSLAENTEAFF	TGCGCCAGCAGCTTGGCCGAGAACACTGAAGCTTTCTTT
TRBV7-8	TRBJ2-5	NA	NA	CASSTHRVEQETQYF	TGTGCCAGCAGCACGCACAGGGTGGAACAAGAGACCCAGTACTTC
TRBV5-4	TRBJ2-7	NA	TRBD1	CASSRDRGTYEQYF	TGTGCCAGCAGCCGCGACAGGGGGACCTACGAGCAGTACTTC
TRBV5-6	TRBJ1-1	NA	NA	CASSFQGNTEAFF	TGTGCCAGCAGCTTCCAGGGGAACACTGAAGCTTTCTTT
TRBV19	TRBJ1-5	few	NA	CASSTGSYSNQPQHF	TGTGCCAGTAGTACCGGCAGCTACTCCAATCAGCCCCAGCATTTT
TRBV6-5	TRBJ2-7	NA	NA	CASSPLPGSYEQYF	TGTGCCAGCAGTCCTCTCCCCGGATCCTACGAGCAGTACTTC
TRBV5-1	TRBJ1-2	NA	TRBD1	CASSSRTGGDGYTF	TGCGCCAGCAGCAGCCGGACAGGGGGCGATGGCTACACCTTC
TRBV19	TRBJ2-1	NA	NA	CASSIGANEQFF	TGTGCCAGTAGTATCGGAGCCAATGAGCAGTTCTTC
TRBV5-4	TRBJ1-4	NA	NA	CASSKGGASTNEKLFF	TGTGCCAGCAGCAAGGGCGGAGCTTCAACTAATGAAAAACTGTTTTTT
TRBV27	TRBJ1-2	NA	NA	CASSLSGGGYTF	TGTGCCAGCAGTTTAAGTGGGGGTGGCTACACCTTC
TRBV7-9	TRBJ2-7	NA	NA	CASSSPGRSYEQYF	TGTGCCAGCAGCTCGCCGGGCCGATCCTACGAGCAGTACTTC
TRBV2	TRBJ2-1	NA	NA	CASAWTRGPNNEQFF	TGTGCCAGCGCCTGGACTCGGGGACCTAACAATGAGCAGTTCTTC
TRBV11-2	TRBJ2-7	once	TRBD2	CASSLAPLAGGTYEQYF	TGTGCCAGCAGCTTAGCCCCTTTAGCGGGAGGGACCTACGAGCAGTACTTC
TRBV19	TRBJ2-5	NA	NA	CASSRTAEETQYF	TGTGCCAGTAGTCGGACAGCCGAAGAGACCCAGTACTTC
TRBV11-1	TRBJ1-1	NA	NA	CASSFSPGNNMNTEAFF	TGTGCCAGCAGCTTTAGTCCGGGGAATAACATGAACACTGAAGCTTTCTTT
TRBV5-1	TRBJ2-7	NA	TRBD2	CASSLASGTRYTYEQYF	TGCGCCAGCAGCTTGGCTAGCGGGACCCGTTACACCTACGAGCAGTACTTC
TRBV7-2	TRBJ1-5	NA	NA	CASSPLWGEGNQPQHF	TGTGCCAGCAGCCCCCTCTGGGGAGAAGGCAATCAGCCCCAGCATTTT
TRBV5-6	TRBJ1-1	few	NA	CASSLEAGNTEAFF	TGTGCCAGCAGCTTGGAGGCAGGGAACACTGAAGCTTTCTTT
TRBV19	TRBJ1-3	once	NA	CASSIVPGAEGNTIYF	TGTGCCAGTAGTATAGTTCCCGGGGCGGAAGGAAACACCATATATTTT
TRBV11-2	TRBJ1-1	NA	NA	CASSPYTQNTEAFF	TGTGCCAGCAGCCCTTATACCCAGAACACTGAAGCTTTCTTT
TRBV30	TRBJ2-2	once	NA	CAWRWALNTGELFF	TGTGCCTGGAGGTGGGCTTTGAACACCGGGGAGCTGTTTTTT
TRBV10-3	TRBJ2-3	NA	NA	CAITDPGERTDTQYF	TGTGCCATCACCGATCCGGGGGAACGCACAGATACGCAGTATTTT